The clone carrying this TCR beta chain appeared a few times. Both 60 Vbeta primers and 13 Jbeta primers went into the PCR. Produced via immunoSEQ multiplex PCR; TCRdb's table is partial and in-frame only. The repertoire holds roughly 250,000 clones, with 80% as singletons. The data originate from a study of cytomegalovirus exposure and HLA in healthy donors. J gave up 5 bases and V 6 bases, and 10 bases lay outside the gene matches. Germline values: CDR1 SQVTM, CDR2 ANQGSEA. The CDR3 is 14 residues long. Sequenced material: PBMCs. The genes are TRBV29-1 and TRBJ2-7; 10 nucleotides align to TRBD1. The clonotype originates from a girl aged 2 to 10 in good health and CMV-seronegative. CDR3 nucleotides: TGCAGCGTAAGGCCGGGACAGGGGCTGGACGAGCAGTACTTC. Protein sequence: CSVRPGQGLDEQYF.